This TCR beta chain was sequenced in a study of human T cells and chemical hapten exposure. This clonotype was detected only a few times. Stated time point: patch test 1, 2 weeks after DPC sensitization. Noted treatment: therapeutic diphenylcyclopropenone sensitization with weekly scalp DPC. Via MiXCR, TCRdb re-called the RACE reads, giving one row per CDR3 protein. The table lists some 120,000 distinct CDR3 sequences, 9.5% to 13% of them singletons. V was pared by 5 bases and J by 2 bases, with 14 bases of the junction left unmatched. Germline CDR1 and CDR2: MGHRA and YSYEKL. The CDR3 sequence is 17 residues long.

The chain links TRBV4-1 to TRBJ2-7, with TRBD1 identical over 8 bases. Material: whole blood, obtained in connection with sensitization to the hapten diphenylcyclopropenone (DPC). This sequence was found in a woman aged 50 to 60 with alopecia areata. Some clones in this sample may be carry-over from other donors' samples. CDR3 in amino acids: CASSFVLDREFPYEQYF. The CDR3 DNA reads TGCGCCAGCAGCTTCGTATTGGACAGGGAGTTCCCCTACGAGCAGTACTTC.